Shown below are 13 T cell receptor beta chains from a single sample sequenced in a study of blood T cell repertoires in COVID-19. Clones were read by immunoSEQ multiplex PCR, and TCRdb kept only the in-frame ones, dropping some. The sample shows some 270,000 clones, around 90% of them seen only once. The sample comprised peripheral blood. The receptors were gathered from a man between 50 and 59 years old with acute or convalescent COVID-19.

In its sample, this clone was seen a few times. Additional DNA sequences in this sample encode the identical CDR3. The CDR3 DNA reads TGTGCCAGCAGCTTACGGGGGACTGAAGCTTTCTTT. This translates into CASSLRGTEAFF. The genes are TRBV7-9 and TRBJ1-1; D possibly corresponds to TRBD1 (5 bases). The CDR3 is 12 amino acids. Germline V gene sequence: CDR1 SEHNR, CDR2 FQNEAQ (reference sequence). V was shortened by 2 bases and J by 5 bases, with 6 bases between the two germline ends.

This chain uses TRBV7-2 with TRBJ2-5; D is unclear. V was shortened by 2 bases and J by 7 bases, with 14 bases between the two germline ends. Germline lookup yields CDR1 SGHTA and CDR2 FQGNSA. CDR3 length: 14 amino acids. The CDR3 spells CASSLSPELRTQYF. In DNA, the CDR3 is TGTGCCAGCAGCTTAAGTCCTGAGCTACGGACCCAGTACTTC.

The J gene is TRBJ1-5, the V gene TRBV19, with D tentatively TRBD1 (5 bases). The germline V gene has CDR1 LNHDA and CDR2 SQIVND (reference sequence). The V end was cut by 11 bases, the J end by 3 bases, with 17 bases between. The CDR3 sequence is 14 residues long. The CDR3 nucleotides read TGTGCCGGGGGTTCGGGGGAAAACAATCAGCCCCAGCATTTT. Translated: CAGGSGENNQPQHF.

The V gene is TRBV7-9, the J gene TRBJ2-2; 9 bases agree with TRBD1. The CDR3 consists of 16 residues. V gave up 5 bases and J gave up 6 bases; unmatched junction bases: 10. Germline CDR1 SEHNR, CDR2 FQNEAQ (reference sequence). The CDR3 sequence: CASSTGGTVTSGELFF. The CDR3, as DNA: TGTGCCAGCAGCACAGGGGGCACAGTTACCTCCGGGGAGCTGTTTTTT.

This chain links TRBV6-5 with TRBJ1-5; maybe TRBD1 (6 bases). The V and J ends lost 8 bases and 0 bases respectively, with 8 bases between them. CDR1 and CDR2 (germline): MNHEY, SVGAGI. The CDR3 has 13 residues. The chain's CDR3 is CASGQHSNQPQHF. The CDR3 nucleotides are TGTGCCAGCGGACAGCATAGCAATCAGCCCCAGCATTTT.

This rearrangement joins TRBV19 to TRBJ2-1; TRBD1 agrees at 9 bases. The trim removed 7 bases at V and 7 bases at J, leaving 8 bases unmatched. The CDR3 consists of 14 residues. The germline gives CDR1 LNHDA, CDR2 SQIVND (reference sequence). The CDR3 reads CASTLGQGNNEQFF. DNA of the CDR3: TGTGCCAGTACCTTGGGACAGGGTAATAATGAGCAGTTCTTC.

The chain is built from TRBV5-1 and TRBJ2-3; D call uncertain. Germline values: CDR1 SGHRS, CDR2 YFSETQ. Deletions cut 4 bases from V and 0 bases from J, with 9 bases between. This CDR3 has 14 residues. CDR3 loop: CASSRPESTDTQYF. CDR3 bases: TGCGCCAGCAGCCGCCCCGAGAGCACAGATACGCAGTATTTT.

This chain links TRBV5-1 with TRBJ2-3, with D possibly TRBD1 on 6 matching bases. The CDR3 has 13 amino acids. Germline assignment: CDR1 SGHRS and CDR2 YFSETQ. Trimming pared 3 bases from V and 5 bases from J, leaving 10 bases between. In DNA, the CDR3 is TGCGCCAGCAGCTATCCAGGGGAAGATACGCAGTATTTT. It specifies CASSYPGEDTQYF.

The chain recombines TRBV18 with TRBJ2-1; 13 bases match TRBD2. J lost 2 bases, V lost 1 base, and 2 bases had no gene match. Germline CDR1 is KGHSH and CDR2 is LQKENI. The CDR3 extends over 17 amino acids. The CDR3 sequence: CASSPRTSGGPYNEQFF. CDR3 coding DNA: TGTGCCAGCTCACCACGGACTAGCGGGGGTCCCTACAATGAGCAGTTCTTC.

The J gene is TRBJ2-7, the V gene TRBV5-4; D is perhaps TRBD2 (5 bases). The CDR3 consists of 15 residues. Trimming left V 1 base short and J 0 bases short, with 11 bases between. Germline loops: CDR1 SGHNT, CDR2 YYREEE (reference sequence). The CDR3: CASSLRERTSYEQYF. CDR3 nucleotide sequence: TGTGCCAGCAGCTTGCGGGAACGGACCTCCTACGAGCAGTACTTC.

The chain combines TRBV3-1 (or the pseudogene TRBV3-2) with TRBJ2-7; 9 bases are a match to TRBD1. Germline V lookup: CDR1 LGHDT, CDR2 YNNKEL (reference sequence). The CDR3 is 17 residues long. With 4 bases clipped from V and 3 bases from J, the junction kept 13 bases outside the gene matches. CDR3 protein: CASSRTWGGQGLYEQYF. For the CDR3, the DNA is TGTGCCAGCAGCCGCACGTGGGGGGGACAGGGACTCTACGAGCAGTACTTC.

This chain uses TRBV15 with TRBJ1-5; 8 bases match TRBD1. Per germline, CDR1 LNHNV and CDR2 YYDKDF (reference sequence). This CDR3 contains 15 residues. V lost 5 bases, J lost 9 bases, and 12 bases stayed unmatched. CDR3 sequence: CATSEPDRAPRPQHF. The DNA of the CDR3 is TGTGCCACCAGCGAGCCGGACAGGGCGCCGCGGCCCCAGCATTTT.

V usage is TRBV5-4 and J usage is TRBJ2-5; no clear D. Germline V gives CDR1 SGHNT, CDR2 YYREEE (reference sequence). CDR3 length: 13 amino acids. Deletions cut 2 bases from V and 2 bases from J, with 7 bases between. The CDR3 DNA sequence: TGTGCCAGCAGCTTCAAACATCAAGAGACCCAGTACTTC. This encodes CASSFKHQETQYF.